This TCR beta chain was observed in a study of blood T cells in healthy people across ages. Extraction of total RNA produced a minimum of 6 micrograms from each sample. The second PCR ran 7 to 11 cycles with a sample-barcoded 5' primer and J-beta primers. Samples each returned at least 3 million CDR3-containing paired-end reads. TCRdb re-called the 5' RACE reads with MiXCR, one entry per CDR3 protein. The sample holds 850,000 or so distinct CDR3 sequences, around 28% seen once. Germline V CDR1 and CDR2: SGHTA, FQGNSA. Trimming took off 2 bases at V and 2 bases at J, with 7 bases between the two ends. There are 13 residues in the CDR3.

This sequence was found in a woman older than 75 in good health. Sequencing used blood. J is TRBJ2-7 and V is TRBV7-2; D not certain. CDR3 bases: TGTGCCAGCAGCTTACGACGGGCCTACGAGCAGTACTTC. Translated: CASSLRRAYEQYF.